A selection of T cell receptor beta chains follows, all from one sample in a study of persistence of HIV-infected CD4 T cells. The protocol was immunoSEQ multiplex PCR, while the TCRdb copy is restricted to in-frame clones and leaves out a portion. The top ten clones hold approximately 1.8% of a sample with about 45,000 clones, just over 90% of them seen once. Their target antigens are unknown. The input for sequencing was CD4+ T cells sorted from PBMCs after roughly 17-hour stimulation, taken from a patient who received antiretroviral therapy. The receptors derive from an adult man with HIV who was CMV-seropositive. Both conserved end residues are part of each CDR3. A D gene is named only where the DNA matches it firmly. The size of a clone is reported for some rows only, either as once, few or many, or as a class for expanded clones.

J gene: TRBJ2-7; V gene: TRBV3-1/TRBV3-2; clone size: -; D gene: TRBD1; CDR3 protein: CASSQGRQGAYEQYF; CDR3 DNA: TGTGCCAGCAGCCAGGGCAGACAGGGAGCCTACGAGCAGTACTTC
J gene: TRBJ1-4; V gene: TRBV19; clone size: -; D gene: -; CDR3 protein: CASSIRVTNEKLFF; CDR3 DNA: TGTGCCAGTAGTATTAGGGTTACTAATGAAAAACTGTTTTTT
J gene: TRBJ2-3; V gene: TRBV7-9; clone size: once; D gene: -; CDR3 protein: CASSYTDTQYF; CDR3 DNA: TGTGCCAGCAGCTACACAGATACGCAGTATTTT
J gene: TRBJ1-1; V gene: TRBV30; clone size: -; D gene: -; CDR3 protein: CAWSVQYLNTEAFF; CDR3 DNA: TGTGCCTGGAGTGTACAGTATTTGAACACTGAAGCTTTCTTT
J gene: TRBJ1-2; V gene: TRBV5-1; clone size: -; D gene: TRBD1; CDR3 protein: CASSPGQGGHLNYGYTF; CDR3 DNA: TGCGCCAGCAGCCCTGGACAGGGAGGCCACCTAAACTATGGCTACACCTTC
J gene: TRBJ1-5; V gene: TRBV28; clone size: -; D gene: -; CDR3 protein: CASSLEGDSNQPQHF; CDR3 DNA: TGTGCCAGCAGTTTAGAGGGAGATAGCAATCAGCCCCAGCATTTT
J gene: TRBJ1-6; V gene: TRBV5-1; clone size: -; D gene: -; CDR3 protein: CASRSGTALLGSPLHF; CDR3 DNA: TGCGCCAGCCGAAGCGGGACCGCACTACTGGGTTCACCCCTCCACTTT
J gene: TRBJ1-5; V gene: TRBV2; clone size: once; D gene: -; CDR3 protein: CASRGSNQPQHF; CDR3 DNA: TGTGCCAGCAGGGGATCAAATCAGCCCCAGCATTTT
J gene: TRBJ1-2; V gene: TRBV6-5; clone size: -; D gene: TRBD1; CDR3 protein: CASSSRAGGPNTGYTF; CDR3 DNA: TGTGCCAGCAGTTCTAGAGCAGGGGGCCCGAATACTGGCTACACCTTC
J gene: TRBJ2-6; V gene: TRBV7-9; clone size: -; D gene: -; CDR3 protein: CASSLGADSSGANVLTF; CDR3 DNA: TGTGCCAGCAGCTTAGGGGCCGATAGCTCTGGGGCCAACGTCCTGACTTTC
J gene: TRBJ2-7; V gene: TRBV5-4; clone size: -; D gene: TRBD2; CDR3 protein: CASSFSGGSLYEQYF; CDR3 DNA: TGTGCCAGCAGCTTTAGCGGGGGGTCTCTCTACGAGCAGTACTTC
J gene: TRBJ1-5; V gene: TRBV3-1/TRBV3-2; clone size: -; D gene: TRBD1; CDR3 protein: CASSQGQGMGQPQHF; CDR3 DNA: TGTGCCAGCAGCCAAGGACAGGGGATGGGTCAGCCCCAGCATTTT
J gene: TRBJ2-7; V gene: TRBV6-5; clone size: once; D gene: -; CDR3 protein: CASSNRGREEQYF; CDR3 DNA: TGTGCCAGCAGTAACCGGGGACGTGAAGAGCAGTACTTC
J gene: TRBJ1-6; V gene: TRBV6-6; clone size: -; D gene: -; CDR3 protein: CASSNRRDPLNSPLHF; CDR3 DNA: TGTGCCAGCAGTAACCGCCGGGACCCCCTTAATTCACCCCTCCACTTT
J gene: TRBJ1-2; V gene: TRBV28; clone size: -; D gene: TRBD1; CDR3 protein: CASSTQGTGQYGYTF; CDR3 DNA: TGTGCCAGCAGTACACAAGGGACAGGCCAATATGGCTACACCTTC
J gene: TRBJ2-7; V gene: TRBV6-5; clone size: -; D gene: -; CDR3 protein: CASRRAVGSGEQYF; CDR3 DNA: TGTGCCAGCAGGAGGGCCGTTGGGTCGGGCGAGCAGTACTTC
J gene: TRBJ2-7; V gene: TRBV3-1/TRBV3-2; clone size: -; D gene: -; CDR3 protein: CASSQGIRDYEQYF; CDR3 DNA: TGTGCCAGCAGCCAAGGAATCAGAGACTACGAGCAGTACTTC
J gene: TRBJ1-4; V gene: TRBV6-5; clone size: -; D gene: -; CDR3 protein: CASRDDTRREKLFF; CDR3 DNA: TGTGCCAGCAGGGATGACACCCGACGAGAAAAACTGTTTTTT
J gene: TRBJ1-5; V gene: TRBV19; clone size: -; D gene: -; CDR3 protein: CASSILQDSNQPQHF; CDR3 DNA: TGTGCCAGTAGTATTTTACAGGATAGCAATCAGCCCCAGCATTTT
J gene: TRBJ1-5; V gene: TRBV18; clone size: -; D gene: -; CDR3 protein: CASSPFSNQPQHF; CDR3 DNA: TGTGCCAGCTCACCCTTCAGCAATCAGCCCCAGCATTTT
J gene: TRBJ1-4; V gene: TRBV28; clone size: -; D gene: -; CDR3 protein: CASSFLGATNEKLFF; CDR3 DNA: TGTGCCAGCAGTTTTTTAGGTGCAACTAATGAAAAACTGTTTTTT
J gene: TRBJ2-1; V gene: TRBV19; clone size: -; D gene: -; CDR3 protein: CASTGGYNEQFF; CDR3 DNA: TGTGCCAGCACTGGCGGCTACAATGAGCAGTTCTTC
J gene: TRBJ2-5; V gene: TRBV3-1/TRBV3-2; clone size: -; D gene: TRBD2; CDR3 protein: CASSQGGETQYF; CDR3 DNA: TGTGCCAGCAGCCAGGGGGGGGAGACCCAGTACTTC
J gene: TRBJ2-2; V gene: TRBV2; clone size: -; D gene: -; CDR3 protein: CASMGANTGELFF; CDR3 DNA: TGTGCCAGCATGGGGGCGAACACCGGGGAGCTGTTTTTT
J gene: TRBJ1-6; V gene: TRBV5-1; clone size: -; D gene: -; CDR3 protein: CASSLGEPNSPLHF; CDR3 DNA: TGCGCCAGCAGCTTAGGTGAACCCAATTCACCCCTCCACTTT
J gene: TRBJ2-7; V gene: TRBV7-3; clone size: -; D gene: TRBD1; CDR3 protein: CASSLTSAGGYEQYF; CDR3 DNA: TGTGCCAGCAGCTTAACGTCGGCAGGGGGCTACGAGCAGTACTTC
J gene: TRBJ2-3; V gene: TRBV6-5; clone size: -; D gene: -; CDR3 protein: CASRRTERSTDTQYF; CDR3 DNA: TGTGCCAGCAGACGGACAGAAAGAAGCACAGATACGCAGTATTTT
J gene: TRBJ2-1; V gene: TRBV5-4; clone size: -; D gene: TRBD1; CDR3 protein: CATGQGADYNEQFF; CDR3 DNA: TGTGCCACCGGACAGGGGGCCGACTACAATGAGCAGTTCTTC
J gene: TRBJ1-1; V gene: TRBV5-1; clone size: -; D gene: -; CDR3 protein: CASSLDVGRGTTEAFF; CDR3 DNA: TGCGCCAGCAGCTTGGATGTGGGCAGGGGAACGACTGAAGCTTTCTTT
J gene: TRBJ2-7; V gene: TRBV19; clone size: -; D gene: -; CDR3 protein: CASSIPGPYEQYF; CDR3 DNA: TGTGCCAGTAGTATACCGGGCCCCTACGAGCAGTACTTC
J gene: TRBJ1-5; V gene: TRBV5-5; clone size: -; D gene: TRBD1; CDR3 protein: CASSLVQGAHQPQHF; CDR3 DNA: TGTGCCAGCAGCTTGGTGCAGGGGGCTCATCAGCCCCAGCATTTT
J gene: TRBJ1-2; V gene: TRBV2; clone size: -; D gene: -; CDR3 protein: CASSVKQEGGYTF; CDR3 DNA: TGTGCCAGCAGCGTAAAACAGGAAGGTGGCTACACCTTC
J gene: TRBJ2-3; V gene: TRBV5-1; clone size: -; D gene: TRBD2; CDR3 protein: CASSRGDTDTQYF; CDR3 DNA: TGCGCCAGCAGCCGGGGGGACACAGATACGCAGTATTTT
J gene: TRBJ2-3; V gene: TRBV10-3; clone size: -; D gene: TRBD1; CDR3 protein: CAISVRGPPTDTQYF; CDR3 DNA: TGTGCCATCAGTGTGAGGGGGCCCCCCACAGATACGCAGTATTTT
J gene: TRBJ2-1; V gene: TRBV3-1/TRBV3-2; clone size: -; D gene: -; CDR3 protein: CASSQEQGVPNEQFF; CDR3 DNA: TGTGCCAGCAGCCAAGAACAGGGTGTCCCAAATGAGCAGTTCTTC
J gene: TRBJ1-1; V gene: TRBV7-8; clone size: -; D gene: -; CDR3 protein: CASSLNAGTMNTEAFF; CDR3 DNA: TGTGCCAGCAGCTTAAATGCGGGGACTATGAACACTGAAGCTTTCTTT
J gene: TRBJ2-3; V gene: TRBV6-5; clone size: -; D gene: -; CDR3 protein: CASSYHGRGAVDTQYF; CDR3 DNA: TGTGCCAGCAGTTACCACGGGAGAGGGGCGGTAGATACGCAGTATTTT
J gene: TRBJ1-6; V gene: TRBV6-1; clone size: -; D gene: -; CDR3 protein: CASSERDSPLHF; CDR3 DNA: TGTGCCAGCAGTGAAAGGGATTCACCCCTCCACTTT
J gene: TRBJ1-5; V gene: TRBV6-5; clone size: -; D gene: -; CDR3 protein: CASSKGTQNQPQHF; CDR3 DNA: TGTGCCAGCAGTAAGGGGACACAAAATCAGCCCCAGCATTTT
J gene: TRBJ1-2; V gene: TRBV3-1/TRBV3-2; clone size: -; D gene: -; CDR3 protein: CASSLYSGQNYGYTF; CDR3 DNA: TGTGCCAGCAGCCTTTACTCTGGGCAAAACTATGGCTACACCTTC
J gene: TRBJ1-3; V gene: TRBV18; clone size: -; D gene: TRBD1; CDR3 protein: CASSRGRHSGNTIYF; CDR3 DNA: TGTGCCAGCTCAAGGGGGCGCCACTCTGGAAACACCATATATTTT